Listed here are 3 T cell receptor beta chains from one sample, sequenced in a study of T cells in women clearing cervical HPV infection. Assay: immunoSEQ multiplex PCR; the TCRdb copy retains only in-frame clones and omits some. Recorded for this sample: around 20,000 clones. Material for sequencing was blood buffy coat. These receptors came from a woman between 18 and 70 years old with a cervical HPV16 infection that either progressed to CIN3+ or cleared (not recorded which).

Concerning this clone itself: The CDR3 goes on 3 residues after the read ends, and that part is filled in from the germline J gene. The chain combines TRBV30 with TRBJ1-5; 7 bases match TRBD1. The CDR3 extends over 17 amino acids. Germline CDR1 is GTSNPN and CDR2 is SVGIG (reference sequence). J lost 3 bases, V lost 3 bases, and 14 bases had no gene match. The DNA read from the CDR3 is TGTGCCTGGAGCCCTCTTTCAGGGGGGTTTAACAATCAGCCC. This gives the protein CAWSPLSGGFNNQP. The complete CDR3 protein is CAWSPLSGGFNNQPQHF.

As for this clone: The read finishes 3 residues shy of the CDR3 end, and the germline J gene is used to complete it. This chain joins TRBV6-1 and TRBJ1-4; 9 bases agree with TRBD1. Germline V gene data show CDR1 as MNHNS and CDR2 as SASEGT. This CDR3 is built from 15 residues. V trimming: 1 base; J trimming: 8 bases; junction bases outside the gene matches: 5. The CDR3 protein is CASSEGWTGDEKLFF. CDR3 bases read: TGTGCCAGCAGTGAAGGCTGGACAGGGGACGAAAAA.

About this clone: The missing CDR3 end, 3 residues past where the read stops, is filled in from the germline J gene. The gene calls are TRBV7-2 and TRBJ1-2, with D perhaps matching TRBD1 (5 bases). CDR3 length equals 15 residues. Germline V gives CDR1 SGHTA, CDR2 FQGNSA. The DNA read from the CDR3 is TGTGCCAGCAGCTTAGCGGGGCAGTACACAGATACC. Its protein is CASSLAGQYTDT. From start to end, the CDR3 is CASSLAGQYTDTYTF.